The 8 T cell receptor beta chains listed next were all sequenced from one sample in a study of identical twins (dated by TCRdb to about 2016). Libraries were built with 5' RACE. The data were produced on an Illumina HiSeq 2000. TCRdb reran the public reads through fastp at Q25 and MiXCR, keeping productive beta chains. For every CDR3 protein sequence, its rows merge into one entry that carries the most common genes and DNA. The sample table holds approximately 280,000 distinct CDR3 sequences, of which approximately 8.5% were seen once. The ten largest clones add up to over 2% of the sample. Another study also made use of these data, one on yellow fever vaccine responses in identical twins.

Sequenced material: memory (CD45RO+) T cells sorted from blood. The cell subset or site tag for this specimen amounts to: CD45RO+ enriched T cells. These receptors were obtained from a woman between 18 and 29 years old in good health.

The chain combines TRBV28 with TRBJ2-1; 9 positions match TRBD2. The junction had 9 bases not matched to a gene; V was cut back by 4 bases and J by 8 bases. This CDR3 is built from 15 residues. Germline V CDR1 and CDR2: MDHEN, SYDVKM. DNA of the CDR3: TGTGCCAGCAGTTCCAGCGGTAGCGGGAGTGATGAGCAGTTCTTC. Its translation is CASSSSGSGSDEQFF.

This clonotype was recorded at least ten times. The gene calls are TRBV5-1 and TRBJ1-4, with a weak D call TRBD1 (5 bases). CDR1 and CDR2 from the germline V gene are SGHRS and YFSETQ. V gave up 2 bases and J gave up 5 bases, with 16 bases separating them. The CDR3 spans 16 residues. The DNA for the CDR3 is TGCGCCAGCAGCTTCGGGACGGACCTATGGAATGAAAAACTGTTTTTT. This gives the protein CASSFGTDLWNEKLFF.

The table lists this clonotype with many counts. The DNA for the CDR3 is TGTGCCAGCACCCGGGAGGCTAGCGGAGCCTACGAGCAGTACGTC. This gives the protein CASTREASGAYEQYV. The chain has TRBV6-1 and TRBJ2-7; 7 bases line up with TRBD2. V lost 7 bases and J lost 2; bases outside the gene matches: 11. CDR3 length: 15 residues. The germline CDR1 and CDR2 sequences are MNHNS and SASEGT.

This clonotype has at least ten counts. The chain recombines TRBV12-3 or TRBV12-4 with TRBJ1-1; 8 positions match TRBD1. J gave up 6 bases and V 6 bases, and 6 bases lay outside the gene matches. The CDR3 is 13 amino acids. The CDR3 protein is CASRGQGIAEAFF. CDR3 nucleotides: TGTGCCAGCAGAGGACAGGGTATCGCTGAAGCTTTCTTT.

The J gene is TRBJ2-5, the V gene TRBV5-1; the match to TRBD2 covers 9 bases. J was trimmed by 3 bases and V by 4 bases; bases with no gene match: 10. CDR3 length: 16 amino acids. CDR1 is SGHRS, CDR2 YFSETQ, per germline. The CDR3 spells CASSAGRGGIEETQYF. The CDR3 region has the DNA TGCGCCAGCAGCGCCGGGCGGGGGGGTATAGAAGAGACCCAGTACTTC. Together with reference TRBV5-1 and TRBJ2-5, the CDR3 gives the full variable domain: KAGVTQTPRYLIKTRGQQVTLSCSPISGHRSVSWYQQTPGQGLQFLFEYFSETQRNKGNFPGRFSGRQFSNSRSEMNVSTLELGDSALYLCASSAGRGGIEETQYFGPGTRLLVL.

The table lists this clonotype with a few counts. The V call is TRBV6-5, the J call TRBJ2-3; TRBD2 matches at 8 bases. The CDR3 has 16 amino acids. Per germline, CDR1 MNHEY and CDR2 SVGAGI. Losses at the gene ends were 1 base for V and 2 bases for J; bases not matched to a gene: 5. The chain's CDR3 is CASSYFSGAPTDTQYF. As DNA, the CDR3 is TGTGCCAGCAGTTACTTTAGCGGGGCCCCCACAGATACGCAGTATTTT.

Many counts were recorded for this clonotype. CDR3 amino acids: CASSRSHGSPLHF. CDR3 nucleotides: TGTGCCAGCAGCCGGTCCCACGGTTCACCCCTCCACTTT. This chain links TRBV28 with TRBJ1-6; D not resolved. This CDR3 has 13 amino acids. V was shortened by 6 bases and J by 9 bases, with 12 bases between the two germline ends. Looked up from germline, CDR1 is MDHEN and CDR2 is SYDVKM.

The chain couples TRBV19 to TRBJ1-1; maybe TRBD1 (5 bases). Germline CDR1 is LNHDA and CDR2 is SQIVND (reference sequence). Trimming stripped 7 bases from V and 4 bases from J, with 10 bases between. The CDR3 is 12 residues long. CDR3 DNA sequence: TGTGCCAGTAAAAAGGGGATCACTGAAGCTTTCTTT. It translates to CASKKGITEAFF.